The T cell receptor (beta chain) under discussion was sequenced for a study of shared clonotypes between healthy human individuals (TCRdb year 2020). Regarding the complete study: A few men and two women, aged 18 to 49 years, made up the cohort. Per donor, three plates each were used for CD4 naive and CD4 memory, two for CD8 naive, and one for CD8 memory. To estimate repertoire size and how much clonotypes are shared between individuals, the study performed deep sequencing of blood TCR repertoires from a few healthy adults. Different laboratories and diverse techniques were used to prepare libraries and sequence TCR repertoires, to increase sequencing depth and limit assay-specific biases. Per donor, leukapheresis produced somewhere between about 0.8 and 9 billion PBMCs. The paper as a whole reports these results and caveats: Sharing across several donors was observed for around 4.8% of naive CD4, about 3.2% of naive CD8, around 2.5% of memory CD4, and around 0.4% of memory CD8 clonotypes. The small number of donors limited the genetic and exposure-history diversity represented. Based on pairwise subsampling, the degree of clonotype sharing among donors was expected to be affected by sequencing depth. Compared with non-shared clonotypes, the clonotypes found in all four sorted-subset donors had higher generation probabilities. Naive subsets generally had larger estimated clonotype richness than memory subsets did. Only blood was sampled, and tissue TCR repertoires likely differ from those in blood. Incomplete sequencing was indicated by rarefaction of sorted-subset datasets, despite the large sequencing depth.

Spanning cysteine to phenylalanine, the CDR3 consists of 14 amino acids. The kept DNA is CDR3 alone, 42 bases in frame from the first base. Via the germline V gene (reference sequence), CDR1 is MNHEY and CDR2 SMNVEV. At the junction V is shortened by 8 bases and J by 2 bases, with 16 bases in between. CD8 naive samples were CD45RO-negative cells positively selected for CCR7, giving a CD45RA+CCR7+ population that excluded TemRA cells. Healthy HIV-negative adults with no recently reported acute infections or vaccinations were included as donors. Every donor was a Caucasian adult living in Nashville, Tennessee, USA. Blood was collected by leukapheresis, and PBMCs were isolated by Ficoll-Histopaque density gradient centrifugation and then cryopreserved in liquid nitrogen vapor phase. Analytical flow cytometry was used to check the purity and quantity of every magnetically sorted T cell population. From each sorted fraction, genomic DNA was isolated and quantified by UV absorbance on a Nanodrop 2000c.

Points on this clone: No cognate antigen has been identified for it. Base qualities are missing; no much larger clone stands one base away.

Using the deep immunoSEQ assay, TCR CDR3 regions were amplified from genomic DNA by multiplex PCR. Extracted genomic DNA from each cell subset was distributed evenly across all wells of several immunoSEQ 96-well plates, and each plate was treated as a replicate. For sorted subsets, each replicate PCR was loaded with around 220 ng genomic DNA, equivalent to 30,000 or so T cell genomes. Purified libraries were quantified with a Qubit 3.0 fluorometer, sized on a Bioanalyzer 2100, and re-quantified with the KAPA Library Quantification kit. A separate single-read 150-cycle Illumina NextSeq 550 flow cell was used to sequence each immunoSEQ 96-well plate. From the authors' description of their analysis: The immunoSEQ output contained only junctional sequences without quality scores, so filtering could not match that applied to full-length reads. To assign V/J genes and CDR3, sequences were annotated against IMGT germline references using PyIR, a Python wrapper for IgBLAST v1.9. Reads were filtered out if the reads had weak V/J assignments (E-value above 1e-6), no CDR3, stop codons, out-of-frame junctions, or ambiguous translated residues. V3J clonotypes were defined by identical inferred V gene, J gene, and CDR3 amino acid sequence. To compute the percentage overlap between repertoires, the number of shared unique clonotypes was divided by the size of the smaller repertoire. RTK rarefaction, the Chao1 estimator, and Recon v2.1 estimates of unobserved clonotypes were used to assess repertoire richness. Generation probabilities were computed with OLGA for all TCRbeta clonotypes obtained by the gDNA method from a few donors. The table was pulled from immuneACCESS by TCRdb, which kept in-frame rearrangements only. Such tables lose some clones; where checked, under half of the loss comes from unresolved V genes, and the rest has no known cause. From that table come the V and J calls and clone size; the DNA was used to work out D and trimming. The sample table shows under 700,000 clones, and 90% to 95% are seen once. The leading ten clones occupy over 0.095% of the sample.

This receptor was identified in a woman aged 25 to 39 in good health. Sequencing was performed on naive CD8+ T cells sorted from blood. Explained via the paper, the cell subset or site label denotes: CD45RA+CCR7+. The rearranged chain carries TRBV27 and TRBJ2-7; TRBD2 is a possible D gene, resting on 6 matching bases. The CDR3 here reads CASALRGWTYEQYF. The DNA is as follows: TGTGCCAGCGCGTTACGGGGGTGGACCTACGAGCAGTACTTC.